This is a list of T cell receptor beta chains from one sample in a study of cytomegalovirus exposure and HLA in healthy donors. TCRdb's copy holds only in-frame clones and misses some; the assay was immunoSEQ multiplex PCR. The profile shows 120,000 to 150,000 clones, 77% of them singletons. The sequencing sample was made of PBMCs. The receptors were gathered from a female donor in good health and CMV-seronegative. CDR3s include the opening cysteine and the closing phenylalanine or tryptophan. The D gene is left open where the match is weak. Clone size is not always given. Where it is, it says once, few, many or a class for expanded clones.

TRBD1 TRBJ1-1 TRBV6-5 - TGTGCCAGCAGTCAACACAGGGGCCGGAACACTGAAGCTTTCTTT CASSQHRGRNTEAFF
TRBD2 TRBJ2-3 TRBV4-2 many TGTGCCAGCAGCCAAGATTCCCTAGCGGGGCGGTTAAGCACAGATACGCAGTATTTT CASSQDSLAGRLSTDTQYF
TRBD1 TRBJ1-4 TRBV5-1 few TGCGCCAGCAGCACGAACAGGGGTAGCGAAAAACTGTTTTTT CASSTNRGSEKLFF
TRBD1 TRBJ2-1 TRBV4-2 - TGTGCCAGCAGCCAAGCGGGACAGTCCTTGGATGAGCAGTTCTTC CASSQAGQSLDEQFF
- TRBJ1-4 TRBV12-1 once TGTGCCAGCAGCTCCCGTTTGGCTGAGGGTGCTAATGAAAAACTGTTTTTT CASSSRLAEGANEKLFF
- TRBJ1-2 TRBV6-5 - TGTGCCGCCCACATCGGGAGGGACTATGGCTACACCTTC CAAHIGRDYGYTF
TRBD2 TRBJ2-2 TRBV7-3 - TGTGCCAGCAGCCCGGGCAGCGGGGGGTCTCAAACCGGGGAGCTGTTTTTT CASSPGSGGSQTGELFF
- TRBJ2-5 TRBV30 - TGTGCCTGGAGTGTACGGGGGAAGCTACAAGAGACCCAGTACTTC CAWSVRGKLQETQYF
- TRBJ1-1 TRBV28 - TGTGCCAGCGGTCCAGGGCATAACACTGAAGCTTTCTTT CASGPGHNTEAFF
- TRBJ2-7 TRBV21-1 - TGTGCCAGCAGCAAAGGTCGGTCAGTGGAATGGAGGGTCGAGCAGTACTTC CASSKGRSVEWRVEQYF
TRBD2 TRBJ2-3 TRBV7-2 - TGTGCCAGCGAGAGACTAGCGGGAGGTATGCAGTATTTT CASERLAGGMQYF